Below, one T cell receptor beta chain is given with its context. The data are from a study of blood T cell repertoires in COVID-19. The CDR3 is 15 amino acids. CDR1 is MNHEY and CDR2 is SVGAGI in the germline V gene. Trimming removed 5 bases from V and 0 bases from J, with 13 bases in between. Some clones are missing from TCRdb's copy, which holds only in-frame ones; the method was immunoSEQ multiplex PCR. The repertoire has over 200,000 clones, approximately 88% of them found once; the top ten carry around 3.6%. The gene calls are TRBV6-5 and TRBJ1-1, with unresolved D. This clonotype was obtained from a woman aged 25 to 39 who had been exposed to COVID-19. The sample consisted of PBMCs or T cells enriched from blood (not recorded which). The chain's CDR3 is CASSTLRGVNTEAFF. DNA for the CDR3: TGTGCCAGCAGTACCCTCAGAGGAGTGAACACTGAAGCTTTCTTT.